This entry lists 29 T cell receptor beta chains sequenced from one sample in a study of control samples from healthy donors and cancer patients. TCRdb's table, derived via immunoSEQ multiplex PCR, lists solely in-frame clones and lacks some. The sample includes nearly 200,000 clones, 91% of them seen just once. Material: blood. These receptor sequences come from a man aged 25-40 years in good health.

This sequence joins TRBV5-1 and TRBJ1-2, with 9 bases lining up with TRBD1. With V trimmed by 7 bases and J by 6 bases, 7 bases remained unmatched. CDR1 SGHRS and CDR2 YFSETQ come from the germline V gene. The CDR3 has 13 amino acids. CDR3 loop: CASYSTGGDGYTF. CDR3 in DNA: TGCGCCAGCTATTCGACAGGGGGAGATGGCTACACCTTC.

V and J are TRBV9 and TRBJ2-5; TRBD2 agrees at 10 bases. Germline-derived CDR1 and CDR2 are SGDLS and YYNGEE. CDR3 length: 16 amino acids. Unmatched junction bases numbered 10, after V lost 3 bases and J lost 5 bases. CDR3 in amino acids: CASSAALLAGWETQYF. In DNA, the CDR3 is TGTGCCAGCAGCGCGGCTCTACTAGCGGGGTGGGAGACCCAGTACTTC.

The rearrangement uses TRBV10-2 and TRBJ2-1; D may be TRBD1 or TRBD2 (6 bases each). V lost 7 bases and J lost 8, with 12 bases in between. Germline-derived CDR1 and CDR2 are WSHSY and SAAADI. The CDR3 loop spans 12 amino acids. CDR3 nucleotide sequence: TGCGCCAGCAACGTGAGGGGGGATGAGCAGTTCTTC. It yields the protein CASNVRGDEQFF.

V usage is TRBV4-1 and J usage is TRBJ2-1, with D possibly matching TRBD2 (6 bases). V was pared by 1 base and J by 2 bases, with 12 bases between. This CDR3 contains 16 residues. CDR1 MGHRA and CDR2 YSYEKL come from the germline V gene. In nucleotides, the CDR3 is TGCGCCAGCAGCCAAGCCACTAGCTTCCCCTACAATGAGCAGTTCTTC. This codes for CASSQATSFPYNEQFF.

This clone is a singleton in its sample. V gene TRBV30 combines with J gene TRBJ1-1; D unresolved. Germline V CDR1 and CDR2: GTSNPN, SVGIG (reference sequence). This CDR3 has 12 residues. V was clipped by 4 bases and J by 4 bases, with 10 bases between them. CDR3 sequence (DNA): TGTGCCTGGACCCGGGGTTTCACTGAAGCTTTCTTT. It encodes CAWTRGFTEAFF.

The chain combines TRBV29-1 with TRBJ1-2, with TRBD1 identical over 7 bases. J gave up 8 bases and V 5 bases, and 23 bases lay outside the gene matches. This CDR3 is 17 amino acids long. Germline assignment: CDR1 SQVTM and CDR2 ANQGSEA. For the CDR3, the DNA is TGCAGCGTTACATACTTAGAGACAGGGAGGGGGCTGGACGGCTACACCTTC. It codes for CSVTYLETGRGLDGYTF. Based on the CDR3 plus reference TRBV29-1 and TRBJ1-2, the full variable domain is SAVISQKPSRDICQRGTSLTIQCQVDSQVTMMFWYRQQPGQSLTLIATANQGSEATYESGFVIDKFPISRPNLTFSTLTVSNMSPEDSSIYLCSVTYLETGRGLDGYTFGSGTRLTVV.

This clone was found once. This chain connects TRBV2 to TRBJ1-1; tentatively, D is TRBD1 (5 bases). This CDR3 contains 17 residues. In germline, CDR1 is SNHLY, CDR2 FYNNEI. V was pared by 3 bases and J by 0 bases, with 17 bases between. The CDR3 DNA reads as TGTGCCAGCAGTGAGCAGGGTGGAGGGTACATGAACACTGAAGCTTTCTTT. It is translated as CASSEQGGGYMNTEAFF.

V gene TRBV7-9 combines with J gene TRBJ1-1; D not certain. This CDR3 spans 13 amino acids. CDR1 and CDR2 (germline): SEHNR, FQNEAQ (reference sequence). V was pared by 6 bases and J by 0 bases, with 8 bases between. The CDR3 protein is CASSSAVNTEAFF. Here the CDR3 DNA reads TGTGCCAGCAGTTCCGCAGTGAACACTGAAGCTTTCTTT.

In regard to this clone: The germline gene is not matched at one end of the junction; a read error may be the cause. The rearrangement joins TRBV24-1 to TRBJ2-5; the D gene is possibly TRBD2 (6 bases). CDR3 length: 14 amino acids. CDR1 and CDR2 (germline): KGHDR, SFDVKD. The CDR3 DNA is TGTGCCACCAGTGATTCCCGGGAGCAAGGGACCCAGTACTTC. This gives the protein CATSDSREQGTQYF.

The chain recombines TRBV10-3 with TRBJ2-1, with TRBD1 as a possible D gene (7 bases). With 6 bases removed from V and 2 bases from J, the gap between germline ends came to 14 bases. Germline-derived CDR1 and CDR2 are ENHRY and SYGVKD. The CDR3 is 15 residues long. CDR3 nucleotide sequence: TGTGCCATCAGGGAGGACAGGAGGGCCTACAATGAGCAGTTCTTC. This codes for CAIREDRRAYNEQFF.

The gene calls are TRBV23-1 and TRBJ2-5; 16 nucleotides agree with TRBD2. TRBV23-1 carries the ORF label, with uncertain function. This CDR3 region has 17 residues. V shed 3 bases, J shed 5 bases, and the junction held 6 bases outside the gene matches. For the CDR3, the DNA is TGCGCCAGCAGTCAGACCGGGACTAGCGGGGGGGTGGAGACCCAGTACTTC. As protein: CASSQTGTSGGVETQYF.

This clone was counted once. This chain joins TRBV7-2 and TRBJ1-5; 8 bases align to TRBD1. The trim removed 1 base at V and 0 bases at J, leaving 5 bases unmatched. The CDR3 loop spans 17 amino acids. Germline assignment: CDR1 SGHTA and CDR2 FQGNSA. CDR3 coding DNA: TGTGCCAGCAGCTTAGGTGCAGGGGGCGATAGCAATCAGCCCCAGCATTTT. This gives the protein CASSLGAGGDSNQPQHF.

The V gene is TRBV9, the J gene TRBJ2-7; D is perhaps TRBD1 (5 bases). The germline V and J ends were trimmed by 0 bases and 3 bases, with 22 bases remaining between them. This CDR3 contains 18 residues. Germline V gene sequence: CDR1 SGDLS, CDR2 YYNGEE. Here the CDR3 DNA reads TGTGCCAGCAGCGTAGATAGTGACAGACCCTGGACAAGCTACGAGCAGTACTTC. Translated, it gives CASSVDSDRPWTSYEQYF.

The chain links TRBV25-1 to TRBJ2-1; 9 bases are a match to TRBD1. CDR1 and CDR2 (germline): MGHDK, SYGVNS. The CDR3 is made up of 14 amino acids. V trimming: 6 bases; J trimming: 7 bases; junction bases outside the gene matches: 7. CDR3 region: CASSLTGGYNEQFF. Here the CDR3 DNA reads TGTGCCAGCAGCCTCACAGGGGGCTATAATGAGCAGTTCTTC.

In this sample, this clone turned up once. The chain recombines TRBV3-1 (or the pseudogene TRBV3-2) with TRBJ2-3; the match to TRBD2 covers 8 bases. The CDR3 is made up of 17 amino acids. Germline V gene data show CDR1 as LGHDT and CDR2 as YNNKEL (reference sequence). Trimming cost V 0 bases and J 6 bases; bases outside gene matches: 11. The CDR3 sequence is CASSQEINGGADDTQYF. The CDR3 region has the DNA TGTGCCAGCAGCCAAGAGATAAACGGGGGGGCGGACGATACGCAGTATTTT.

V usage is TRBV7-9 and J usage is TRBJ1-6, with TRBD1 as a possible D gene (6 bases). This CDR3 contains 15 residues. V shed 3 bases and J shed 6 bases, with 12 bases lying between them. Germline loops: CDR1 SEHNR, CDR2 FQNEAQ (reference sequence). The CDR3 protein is CASSLRTDLNSPLHF. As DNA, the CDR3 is TGTGCCAGCAGCTTGCGGACAGACCTTAATTCACCCCTCCACTTT.

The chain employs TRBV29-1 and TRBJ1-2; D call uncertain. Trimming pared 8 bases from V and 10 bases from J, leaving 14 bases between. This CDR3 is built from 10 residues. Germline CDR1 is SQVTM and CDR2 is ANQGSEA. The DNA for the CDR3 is TGCAGCCCCAAGGGCCCCTTCTACACCTTC. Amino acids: CSPKGPFYTF.

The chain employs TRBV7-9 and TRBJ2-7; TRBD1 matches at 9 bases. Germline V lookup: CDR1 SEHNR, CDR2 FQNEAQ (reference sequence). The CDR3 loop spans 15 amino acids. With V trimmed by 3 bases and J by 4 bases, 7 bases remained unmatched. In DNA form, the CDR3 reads TGTGCCAGCAGCTTCGAGGGACAGGGAGGGTACGAGCAGTACTTC. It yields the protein CASSFEGQGGYEQYF.

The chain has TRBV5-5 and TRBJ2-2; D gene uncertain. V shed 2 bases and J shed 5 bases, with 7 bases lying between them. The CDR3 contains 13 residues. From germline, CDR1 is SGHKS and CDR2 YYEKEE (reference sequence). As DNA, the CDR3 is TGTGCCAGCAGCTTATTGGGAACCGGGGAGCTGTTTTTT. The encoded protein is CASSLLGTGELFF.

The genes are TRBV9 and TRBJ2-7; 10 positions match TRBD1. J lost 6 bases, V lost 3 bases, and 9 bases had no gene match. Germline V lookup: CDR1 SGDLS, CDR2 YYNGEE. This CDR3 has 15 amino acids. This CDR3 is CASSAPGTGDSEQYF. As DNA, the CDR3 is TGTGCCAGCAGCGCCCCCGGGACAGGGGACAGCGAGCAGTACTTC. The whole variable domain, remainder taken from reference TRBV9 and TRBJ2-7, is DSGVTQTPKHLITATGQRVTLRCSPRSGDLSVYWYQQSLDQGLQFLIQYYNGEERAKGNILERFSAQQFPDLHSELNLSSLELGDSALYFCASSAPGTGDSEQYFGPGTRLTVT.

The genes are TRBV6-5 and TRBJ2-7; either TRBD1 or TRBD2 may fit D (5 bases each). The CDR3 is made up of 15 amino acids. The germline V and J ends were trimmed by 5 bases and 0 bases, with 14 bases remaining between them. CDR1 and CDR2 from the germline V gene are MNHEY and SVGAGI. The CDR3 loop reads CASSNLGVSSYEQYF. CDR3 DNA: TGTGCCAGCAGTAATTTGGGGGTCAGCTCCTACGAGCAGTACTTC.

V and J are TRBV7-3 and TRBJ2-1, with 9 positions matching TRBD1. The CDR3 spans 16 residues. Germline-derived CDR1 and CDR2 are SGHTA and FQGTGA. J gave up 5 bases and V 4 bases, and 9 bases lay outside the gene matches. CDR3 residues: CASSSLIGTGNNEQFF. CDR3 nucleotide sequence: TGTGCCAGCAGCTCCCTGATAGGGACAGGGAACAATGAGCAGTTCTTC.

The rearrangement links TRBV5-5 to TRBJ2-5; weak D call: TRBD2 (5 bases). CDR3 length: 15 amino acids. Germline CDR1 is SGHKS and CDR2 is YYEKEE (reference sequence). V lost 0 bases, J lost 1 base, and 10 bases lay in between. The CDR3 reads CASSLGPSLQETQYF. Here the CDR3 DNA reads TGTGCCAGCAGCTTGGGCCCTAGCCTCCAAGAGACCCAGTACTTC.

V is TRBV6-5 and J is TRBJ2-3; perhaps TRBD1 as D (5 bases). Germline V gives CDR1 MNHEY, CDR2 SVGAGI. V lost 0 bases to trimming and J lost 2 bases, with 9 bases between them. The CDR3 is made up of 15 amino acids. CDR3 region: CASSYSTVFTDTQYF. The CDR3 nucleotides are TGTGCCAGCAGTTACTCGACAGTTTTCACAGATACGCAGTATTTT.

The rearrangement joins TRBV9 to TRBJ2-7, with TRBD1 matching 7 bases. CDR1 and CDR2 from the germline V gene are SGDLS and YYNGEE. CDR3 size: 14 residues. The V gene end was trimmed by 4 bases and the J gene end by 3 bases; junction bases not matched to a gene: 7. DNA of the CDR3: TGTGCCAGCAGCTCTGTGGACAGGCTCTACGAGCAGTACTTC. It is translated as CASSSVDRLYEQYF.

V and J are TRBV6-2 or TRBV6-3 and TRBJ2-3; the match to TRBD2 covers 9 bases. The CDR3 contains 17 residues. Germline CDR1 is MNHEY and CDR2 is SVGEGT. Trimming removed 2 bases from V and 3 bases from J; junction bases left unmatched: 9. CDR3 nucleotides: TGTGCCAGCAGTTACCCCCTAGCGGGGCCACTTACAGATACGCAGTATTTT. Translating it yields CASSYPLAGPLTDTQYF.

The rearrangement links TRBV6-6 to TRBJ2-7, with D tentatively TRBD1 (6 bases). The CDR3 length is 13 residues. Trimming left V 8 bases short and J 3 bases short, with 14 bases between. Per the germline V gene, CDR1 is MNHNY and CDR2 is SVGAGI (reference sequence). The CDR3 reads CASGLTGDYEQYF. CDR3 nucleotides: TGTGCCAGCGGACTGACAGGAGACTACGAGCAGTACTTC.

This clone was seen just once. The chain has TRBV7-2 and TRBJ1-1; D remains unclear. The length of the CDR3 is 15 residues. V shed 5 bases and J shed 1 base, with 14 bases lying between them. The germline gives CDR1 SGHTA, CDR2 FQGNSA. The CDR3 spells CASSPAGGWNTEAFF. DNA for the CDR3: TGTGCCAGCAGCCCGGCGGGCGGTTGGAACACTGAAGCTTTCTTT.

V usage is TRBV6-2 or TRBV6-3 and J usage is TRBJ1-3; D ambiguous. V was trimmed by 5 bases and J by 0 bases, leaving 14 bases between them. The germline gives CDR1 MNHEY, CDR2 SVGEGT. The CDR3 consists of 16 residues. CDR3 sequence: CASSSPGPDSGNTIYF. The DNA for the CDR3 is TGTGCCAGCAGTAGCCCCGGACCGGACTCTGGAAACACCATATATTTT.